These 27 T cell receptor beta chains share one sample of origin, sequenced in a study of cytomegalovirus exposure and HLA in healthy donors. The PCR ran on 60 Vbeta and 13 Jbeta primers. Clones were sequenced by immunoSEQ multiplex PCR, and TCRdb holds only the in-frame ones, with some missing. This sample yields over 40,000 clones, of which about 85% are seen a single time; around 8% belongs to the top ten. The specimen sequenced was PBMCs. The receptors here all came from a woman between 40 and 55 years old in good health and CMV-seropositive.

Only a few counts were recorded for this clone. This rearrangement joins TRBV6-1 to TRBJ2-3; D is perhaps TRBD1 (6 bases). CDR1 and CDR2 (germline): MNHNS, SASEGT. Trimming removed 3 bases at V and 0 bases at J, with 10 bases between. CDR3 size: 15 residues. The CDR3 DNA sequence: TGTGCCAGCAGTGAGGGGGCGGGCAGCACAGATACGCAGTATTTT. It specifies CASSEGAGSTDTQYF.

CDR3 nucleotide sequence: TGTGCCAGCAGTTACCCTAGCGGGTCCTGGGATGAGCAGTTCTTC. It is translated as CASSYPSGSWDEQFF. The chain is built from TRBV6-5 and TRBJ2-1; TRBD2 matches at 8 bases. Germline lookup yields CDR1 MNHEY and CDR2 SVGAGI. V was clipped by 2 bases and J by 8 bases; unmatched bases: 8. This CDR3 region has 15 residues.

The CDR3 coding sequence is TGTGCCAGCAGTTACGGGTACAGTTACGAGCAGTACTTC. Translation: CASSYGYSYEQYF. This rearrangement joins TRBV6-6 to TRBJ2-7; D uncertain. The CDR3 sequence is 13 residues long. Germline V gene sequence: CDR1 MNHNY, CDR2 SVGAGI (reference sequence). Between the trimmed V and J ends, which lost 2 bases and 4 bases, there was a span of 9 bases.

The V call is TRBV2, the J call TRBJ2-3, with unresolved D. The CDR3 is 14 amino acids. Germline V gene lookup returns CDR1 SNHLY and CDR2 FYNNEI. V gave up 2 bases and J gave up 1 base, with 7 bases separating them. CDR3: CASSESPGTDTQYF. The CDR3 bases are TGTGCCAGCAGTGAATCGCCGGGCACAGATACGCAGTATTTT.

The CDR3 DNA sequence: TGTGCCACCAGCCCAAGGGGCCTCGGGGAAAAACTGTTTTTT. It translates to CATSPRGLGEKLFF. The chain joins TRBV15 to TRBJ1-4; tentatively, D is TRBD1 (5 bases). Looked up from germline, CDR1 is LNHNV and CDR2 is YYDKDF (reference sequence). There are 14 residues in the CDR3. V was trimmed by 5 bases and J by 8 bases, leaving 15 bases between them.

This clone was detected once. The rearrangement links TRBV6-1 to TRBJ2-1, with TRBD2 matching over 8 bases. The V and J ends lost 6 bases and 8 bases, in that order; junction bases with no gene match: 12. The CDR3 extends over 15 amino acids. Germline CDR1 MNHNS, CDR2 SASEGT. The CDR3 reads CASSPRAGEVDEQFF. Here the CDR3 DNA reads TGTGCCAGCAGCCCCAGAGCGGGAGAAGTTGATGAGCAGTTCTTC.

J is TRBJ1-2 and V is TRBV13; 10 bases are a match to TRBD1. V dropped 5 bases and J dropped 8; count of bases not matched to a gene: 5. The germline V gene has CDR1 PRHDT and CDR2 FYEKMQ (reference sequence). The CDR3 contains 13 residues. The CDR3 reads CASSLGQGYGYTF. The CDR3 region has the DNA TGTGCCAGCAGCCTGGGACAGGGGTACGGCTACACCTTC.

This clone showed up just once. A much larger clonotype is one base distant, so this may be a read error. Other nucleotide sequences in the sample specify the same CDR3. V is TRBV27 and J is TRBJ1-1, with a tentative D call TRBD1 (6 bases). From germline, CDR1 is MNHEY and CDR2 SMNVEV (reference sequence). The CDR3 consists of 13 residues. CDR3 coding DNA: TGTGCCAGCAGCCTGACAGGATCCACTGAGGCTTTCTTT. Amino acids: CASSLTGSTEAFF.

This clone was observed a handful of times. The chain links TRBV19 to TRBJ2-7, with a tentative D call TRBD2 (6 bases). Germline values: CDR1 LNHDA, CDR2 SQIVND (reference sequence). The V gene lost 6 bases and the J gene lost 0 bases, with 12 bases spanning the gap. The CDR3 length is 14 residues. CDR3 loop: CASRGGRSSYEQYF. The CDR3 region has the DNA TGTGCCAGTAGAGGAGGGCGCTCCTCCTACGAGCAGTACTTC.

V usage is TRBV7-9 and J usage is TRBJ1-5; D unresolved. Germline V lookup: CDR1 SEHNR, CDR2 FQNEAQ (reference sequence). The V and J ends lost 4 bases and 5 bases respectively, with 6 bases between them. This CDR3 spans 12 amino acids. The CDR3 bases are TGTGCCAGCAGCTCTGAGTATCAGCCCCAGCATTTT. It encodes CASSSEYQPQHF.

The J gene is TRBJ2-7, the V gene TRBV27; 7 bases agree with TRBD2. The CDR3 is 15 residues long. Looked up from germline, CDR1 is MNHEY and CDR2 is SMNVEV (reference sequence). The junction had 6 bases not matched to a gene; V was cut back by 0 bases and J by 4 bases. CDR3 in DNA: TGTGCCAGCAGTTTATCGAGACTAGCAGTTTACGAGCAGTACTTC. Translation: CASSLSRLAVYEQYF.

The V call is TRBV6-4, the J call TRBJ2-3; D is possibly TRBD2 (5 bases). The germline CDR1 and CDR2 sequences are MRHNA and SNTAGT. The CDR3 totals 14 residues. V lost 3 bases to trimming and J lost 4 bases, with 11 bases between them. The CDR3 reads CASSEIGESDTQYF. CDR3 bases: TGTGCCAGCAGTGAAATTGGGGAGTCAGATACGCAGTATTTT.

The chain links TRBV5-6 to TRBJ2-5, with a tentative D call TRBD2 (7 bases). V shed 3 bases and J shed 3 bases, with 15 bases lying between them. CDR1 is SGHDT and CDR2 is YYEEEE in the germline V gene. This CDR3 contains 15 residues. CDR3 protein: CASSSLGGGKETQYF. CDR3 coding DNA: TGTGCCAGCAGCTCTTTAGGGGGGGGGAAAGAGACCCAGTACTTC. Full variable domain (rest looked up from reference TRBV5-6 and TRBJ2-5): DAGVTQSPTHLIKTRGQQVTLRCSPKSGHDTVSWYQQALGQGPQFIFQYYEEEERQRGNFPDRFSGHQFPNYSSELNVNALLLGDSALYLCASSSLGGGKETQYFGPGTRLLVL.

The CDR3 DNA reads as TGTGCCAGCAGCACACTGACAGGCGGGGGAGAGACCCAGTACTTC. It codes for CASSTLTGGGETQYF. The rearrangement links TRBV7-9 to TRBJ2-5; weak D call: TRBD2 (7 bases). V lost 5 bases, J lost 4 bases, and 17 bases lay in between. Germline-derived CDR1 and CDR2 are SEHNR and FQNEAQ (reference sequence). CDR3 size: 15 residues.

The V call is TRBV7-6, the J call TRBJ2-7, with TRBD1 matching over 9 bases. V lost 5 bases to trimming and J lost 6 bases; unmatched junction nucleotides: 8. The CDR3 has 14 residues. In germline, CDR1 is SGHVS, CDR2 FNYEAQ. The CDR3 DNA is TGTGCCAGCAGCCGCCGGGACAGGGCGGGCGAGCAGTACTTC. Translating it yields CASSRRDRAGEQYF.

The V gene is TRBV5-5, the J gene TRBJ2-7; D gene uncertain. CDR3 length: 16 residues. V dropped 0 bases and J dropped 1 base, with 14 bases sitting between them. Germline V CDR1 and CDR2: SGHKS, YYEKEE (reference sequence). In nucleotides, the CDR3 is TGTGCCAGCAGCTTGGCGATTAGAAGCAAATCCTACGAGCAGTACTTC. This gives the protein CASSLAIRSKSYEQYF.

This chain connects TRBV7-9 to TRBJ2-3, with 9 bases matching TRBD2. This CDR3 is 15 amino acids long. Germline loops: CDR1 SEHNR, CDR2 FQNEAQ (reference sequence). V lost 5 bases to trimming and J lost 3 bases; unmatched junction nucleotides: 6. The CDR3 is CASSRTSDPTDTQYF. CDR3 nucleotides: TGTGCCAGCAGCCGGACTAGCGACCCTACAGATACGCAGTATTTT.

The CDR3 nucleotides read TGTGCCACCAGCAGGGGACTCGTGGTATCCTACGAGCAGTACTTC. The encoded protein is CATSRGLVVSYEQYF. This chain uses TRBV15 with TRBJ2-7; the D gene is possibly TRBD2 (6 bases). The germline V gene has CDR1 LNHNV and CDR2 YYDKDF (reference sequence). The CDR3 spans 15 residues. The germline V and J ends were trimmed by 3 bases and 1 base, with 13 bases remaining between them.

The rearrangement uses TRBV5-1 and TRBJ1-6; 7 bases match TRBD1. V lost 1 base, J lost 4 bases, and 11 bases stayed unmatched. CDR1 is SGHRS and CDR2 is YFSETQ in the germline V gene. This CDR3 contains 18 residues. The CDR3 spells CASSLLAVGTDYNSPLHF. The CDR3, as DNA: TGCGCCAGCAGCTTGTTGGCGGTGGGGACAGATTATAATTCACCCCTCCACTTT.

Details on this clone: A junction end diverges from the germline sequence, so it may reflect a read error. V and J are TRBV29-1 and TRBJ1-2, with unresolved D. Germline-derived CDR1 and CDR2 are SQVTM and ANQGSEA. The CDR3 spans 12 residues. CDR3 region: CSVEGTHWGYTF. CDR3 DNA sequence: TGCAGCGTCGAAGGCACCCACTGGGGCTACACCTTC.

The chain is built from TRBV10-1 and TRBJ2-1; no reliable D call. Germline V lookup: CDR1 WNHNN, CDR2 SYGVQD (reference sequence). Deletions cut 2 bases from V and 9 bases from J, with 11 bases between. The CDR3 length is 13 residues. The CDR3 DNA is TGCGCCAGCAGTGAGACTCGTTATCGTGAGCAGTTCTTC. This sequence encodes CASSETRYREQFF.

The chain employs TRBV6-5 and TRBJ2-1; 8 nucleotides agree with TRBD2. J lost 4 bases, V lost 6 bases, and 5 bases had no gene match. Germline V gives CDR1 MNHEY, CDR2 SVGAGI. This CDR3 contains 14 residues. In DNA, the CDR3 is TGTGCCAGCAGCACCGGGACTAGGTACAATGAGCAGTTCTTC. It yields the protein CASSTGTRYNEQFF.

This clone was counted a single time. This chain connects TRBV7-2 to TRBJ2-1; 11 nucleotides line up with TRBD2. This CDR3 region has 16 residues. V gave up 5 bases and J gave up 8 bases; unmatched junction bases: 11. Germline values: CDR1 SGHTA, CDR2 FQGNSA. The CDR3 is CASSRRLAGGPHEQFF. The CDR3 DNA sequence: TGTGCCAGCAGCCGTCGATTAGCGGGGGGGCCCCATGAGCAGTTCTTC.

This chain joins TRBV7-9 and TRBJ2-3; 9 positions agree with TRBD1. CDR1 SEHNR and CDR2 FQNEAQ come from the germline V gene (reference sequence). This CDR3 spans 14 amino acids. Trimming removed 5 bases from V and 4 bases from J; junction bases left unmatched: 4. CDR3 sequence: CASSLTGGSDTQYF. CDR3 sequence (DNA): TGTGCCAGCAGCCTGACAGGGGGGTCAGATACGCAGTATTTT.

The chain combines TRBV2 with TRBJ1-2; 10 positions agree with TRBD1. This CDR3 spans 15 amino acids. The J segment lost 7 bases and the V segment lost 5 bases, leaving 10 bases of the junction unmatched. Germline lookup yields CDR1 SNHLY and CDR2 FYNNEI. CDR3 in amino acids: CASSRTPGQGSGYTF. CDR3 bases: TGTGCCAGCAGTAGGACTCCGGGACAGGGGTCTGGCTACACCTTC. The full variable domain, rest sourced from reference TRBV2 and TRBJ1-2, is EPEVTQTPSHQVTQMGQEVILRCVPISNHLYFYWYRQILGQKVEFLVSFYNNEISEKSEIFDDQFSVERPDGSNFTLKIRSTKLEDSAMYFCASSRTPGQGSGYTFGSGTRLTVV.

The chain recombines TRBV15 with TRBJ2-1; the D is unclear. V lost 3 bases and J lost 1, with 7 bases in between. The CDR3 totals 14 residues. Germline V CDR1 and CDR2: LNHNV, YYDKDF (reference sequence). The CDR3 protein is CATSRYTSYNEQFF. In DNA form, the CDR3 reads TGTGCCACCAGCAGGTATACTTCCTACAATGAGCAGTTCTTC.

The chain uses TRBV7-3 and TRBJ2-3; D may be TRBD2 (5 bases). The germline V gene has CDR1 SGHTA and CDR2 FQGTGA. V was clipped by 1 base and J by 1 base, with 9 bases between them. This CDR3 has 15 residues. Here the CDR3 DNA reads TGTGCCAGCAGCTTAAGTGGACTGGGCACAGATACGCAGTATTTT. Encoded protein: CASSLSGLGTDTQYF.